This record concerns one T cell receptor (beta chain) sequence. This sample is drawn from a study of cytomegalovirus exposure and HLA in healthy donors. The V and J ends lost 8 bases and 11 bases, in that order; junction bases with no gene match: 6. This CDR3 has 11 amino acids. Germline V gene sequence: CDR1 MNHNS, CDR2 SASEGT. PCR primers comprised 60 Vbeta and 13 Jbeta primers. Repertoires were generated with immunoSEQ multiplex PCR, while TCRdb's copy carries only in-frame clones and drops some. This sample yields fewer than 180,000 clones, of which 79% are seen a single time; roughly 6.8% belongs to the top ten.

Input material: PBMCs. V and J are TRBV6-1 and TRBJ1-1, with 9 bases matching TRBD1. The TCR sequence derives from a man between 45 and 60 years old in good health and CMV-seropositive. The CDR3 DNA reads TGTGCCAGCGGGACAGGGATCCGGGCTTTCTTT. Protein sequence: CASGTGIRAFF.